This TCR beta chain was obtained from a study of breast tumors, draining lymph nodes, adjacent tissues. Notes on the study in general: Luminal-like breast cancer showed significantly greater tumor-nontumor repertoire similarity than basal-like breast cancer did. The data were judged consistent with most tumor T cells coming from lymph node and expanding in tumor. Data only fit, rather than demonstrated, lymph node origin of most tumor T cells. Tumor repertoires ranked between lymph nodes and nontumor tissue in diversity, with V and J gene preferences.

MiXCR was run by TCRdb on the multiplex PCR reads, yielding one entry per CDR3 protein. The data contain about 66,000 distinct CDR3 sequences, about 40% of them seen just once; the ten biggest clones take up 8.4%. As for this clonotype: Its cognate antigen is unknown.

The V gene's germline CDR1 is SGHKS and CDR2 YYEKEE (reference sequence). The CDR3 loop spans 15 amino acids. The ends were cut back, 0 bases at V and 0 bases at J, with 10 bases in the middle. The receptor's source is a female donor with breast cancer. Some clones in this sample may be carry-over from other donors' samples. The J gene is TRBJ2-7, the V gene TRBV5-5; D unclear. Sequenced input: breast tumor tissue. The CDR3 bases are TGTGCCAGCAGCTTGGCTGGCACCCCCTCCTACGAGCAGTACTTC. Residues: CASSLAGTPSYEQYF.